This T cell receptor (beta chain) was sequenced during a study of identical twins. TCRdb fed the 5' RACE reads into MiXCR, producing one record per CDR3 protein. The repertoire holds approximately 700,000 distinct CDR3 sequences, with roughly 18% as singletons. Trimming removed 5 bases from V and 4 bases from J; junction bases left unmatched: 6. The CDR3 is 14 residues long. These same records also appear under a second study, on T cells expressing NK-cell markers.

Material: PBMCs. The TCR was taken from a woman between 18 and 29 years old in good health. This rearrangement joins TRBV12-3 or TRBV12-4 to TRBJ2-3, with TRBD1 identical over 7 bases. DNA for the CDR3: TGTGCCAGCAGTGCCCGACAGGGAGCAGATACGCAGTATTTT. This gives the protein CASSARQGADTQYF.